These 5 T cell receptor beta chains were sequenced from one sample in a study of cytomegalovirus exposure and HLA in healthy donors. Primers: 60 Vbeta forward and 13 Jbeta reverse. Repertoires were generated with immunoSEQ multiplex PCR, while TCRdb's copy carries only in-frame clones and drops some. The table includes 190,000 or so clones, approximately 78% detected once. The sample was PBMCs. These TCRs come from a woman between 45 and 65 years old in good health and CMV-seropositive.

J is TRBJ1-4 and V is TRBV14, with D maybe TRBD1 (5 bases). The CDR3 has 14 residues. The germline V gene has CDR1 SGHDN and CDR2 FVKESK. V was cut by 3 bases and J by 6 bases, with 11 bases left in between. CDR3 region: CASSQGREDEKLFF. CDR3 DNA: TGTGCCAGCAGCCAGGGCAGGGAGGATGAAAAACTGTTTTTT.

The V and J genes are TRBV5-1 and TRBJ1-4, with 8 bases aligning to TRBD1. CDR3 length: 14 residues. V shed 6 bases and J 2 bases; nucleotides not matched to a gene: 3. The germline CDR1 and CDR2 sequences are SGHRS and YFSETQ. CDR3 DNA: TGCGCCAGCACCCAGGGGGCCACTAATGAAAAACTGTTTTTT. It is translated as CASTQGATNEKLFF.

This clone has a handful of counts. The chain recombines TRBV5-6 with TRBJ1-2; 10 nucleotides agree with TRBD1. Germline V gives CDR1 SGHDT, CDR2 YYEEEE. The CDR3 covers 14 residues. V dropped 4 bases and J dropped 7; count of bases not matched to a gene: 7. The CDR3 protein is CASSPGTGVFGYTF. CDR3 coding DNA: TGTGCCAGCAGCCCCGGGACAGGGGTTTTTGGCTACACCTTC.

The rearrangement uses TRBV5-4 and TRBJ1-2; the match to TRBD1 covers 12 bases. The V and J ends lost 0 bases and 4 bases, in that order; junction bases with no gene match: 4. The V gene's germline CDR1 is SGHNT and CDR2 YYREEE (reference sequence). The CDR3 is 16 residues long. CDR3 region: CASSLGGQGASYGYTF. The CDR3, as DNA: TGTGCCAGCAGCTTGGGGGGACAGGGGGCATCCTATGGCTACACCTTC.

This clone was seen a few times. This chain uses TRBV11-2 with TRBJ2-3; TRBD2 agrees at 7 bases. V lost 1 base, J lost 6 bases, and 7 bases stayed unmatched. This CDR3 has 15 residues. The germline V gene encodes CDR1 SGHAT and CDR2 FQNNGV. In DNA, the CDR3 is TGTGCCAGCAGCTTAGGGAGACTAGCAGGCGATACGCAGTATTTT. Amino acid sequence: CASSLGRLAGDTQYF.